The sequence of this T cell receptor (beta chain) was determined in a study of shared clonotypes between healthy human individuals. The protocol was immunoSEQ multiplex PCR, while the TCRdb copy is restricted to in-frame clones and leaves out a portion. The sample records around 2,000,000 clones, 95% being singletons. The sequence derives from a young man in good health. Sequences were obtained from naive CD4+ T cells sorted from blood. Subset of the sample: CD45RA+ positively selected.

DNA for the CDR3: TGTGCCAGCAGCCCTCTTGGGACTACCGGGGAGCAGTACTTC. Its protein product is CASSPLGTTGEQYF. The chain uses TRBV27 and TRBJ2-7; TRBD2 aligns across 7 bases. The junction had 12 bases not matched to a gene; V was cut back by 6 bases and J by 7 bases. Germline loops: CDR1 MNHEY, CDR2 SMNVEV (reference sequence). This CDR3 is 14 amino acids long.